This passage covers 22 T cell receptor beta chains from one sample sequenced in a study of shared clonotypes between healthy human individuals. Clones were read by immunoSEQ multiplex PCR, and TCRdb kept only the in-frame ones, dropping some. The sample consists of 2 million to 2.5 million clones, approximately 95% of them appearing once. The specimen was naive CD4+ T cells from PBMCs. Described subset: CD45RA+ positively selected. The source of these receptors is a man aged 18 to 29 in good health. Some clones in this sample may be carry-over from other donors' samples.

This chain uses TRBV6-1 with TRBJ1-2; TRBD1 might be the D (6 bases). Trimming pared 2 bases from V and 7 bases from J, leaving 14 bases between. Germline V lookup: CDR1 MNHNS, CDR2 SASEGT. The CDR3 sequence is 14 residues long. CDR3 bases: TGTGCCAGCAGTGAATCAGGGGCCGTCCTTGGCTACACCTTC. Its protein is CASSESGAVLGYTF.

The chain has TRBV5-1 and TRBJ2-3, with 7 positions matching TRBD1. CDR1 and CDR2 from the germline V gene are SGHRS and YFSETQ. This CDR3 has 16 amino acids. V lost 4 bases to trimming and J lost 4 bases; unmatched junction nucleotides: 12. CDR3 DNA: TGCGCCAGCAGCCTGACAGGGAGTCAGTTCGCAGATACGCAGTATTTT. It encodes CASSLTGSQFADTQYF.

For this clone: The sample holds other DNA sequences that translate to the same CDR3. V gene TRBV10-3 combines with J gene TRBJ2-1; D gene uncertain. The germline V gene has CDR1 ENHRY and CDR2 SYGVKD. This CDR3 spans 15 amino acids. Trimming shortened V by 0 bases and J by 0 bases, and 6 bases separated the two germline ends. For the CDR3, the DNA is TGTGCCATCAGTGAGTCCCCGAGCTCCTACAATGAGCAGTTCTTC. It encodes CAISESPSSYNEQFF.

The chain combines TRBV5-6 with TRBJ2-5; D not resolved. This CDR3 spans 13 amino acids. Per germline, CDR1 SGHDT and CDR2 YYEEEE. The V end was cut by 4 bases, the J end by 5 bases, with 12 bases between. CDR3 loop: CASSLRAHETQYF. CDR3 nucleotides: TGTGCCAGCAGCCTTCGAGCGCACGAGACCCAGTACTTC.

This chain connects TRBV14 to TRBJ2-7, with no clear D. CDR3 length: 11 amino acids. Trimming cost V 4 bases and J 12 bases, with 13 bases left between them. The germline V gene has CDR1 SGHDN and CDR2 FVKESK. The CDR3 DNA reads as TGTGCCAGCAGCCTGATGAGAGTTCTGTACTTC. This translates into CASSLMRVLYF.

CDR3 amino acids: CASRHLGWGSYNEQFF. CDR3 bases: TGTGCCAGCAGACACTTGGGTTGGGGGTCCTACAATGAGCAGTTCTTC. The rearrangement joins TRBV27 to TRBJ2-1, with D perhaps matching TRBD1 or TRBD2 (5 bases each). Germline loops: CDR1 MNHEY, CDR2 SMNVEV (reference sequence). The V and J ends lost 6 bases and 1 base respectively, with 16 bases between them. The length of the CDR3 is 16 residues.

The chain carries TRBV5-1 and TRBJ2-7; 9 bases are shared with TRBD1. Per germline, CDR1 SGHRS and CDR2 YFSETQ. With V trimmed by 3 bases and J by 1 base, 5 bases remained unmatched. There are 15 residues in the CDR3. CDR3 sequence: CASSSSDRGSYEQYF. Here the CDR3 DNA reads TGCGCCAGCAGCTCCTCGGACAGGGGATCCTACGAGCAGTACTTC.

About this clone: Other nucleotide sequences from this sample produce the same CDR3. The chain employs TRBV11-3 and TRBJ2-3, with D hard to call. V lost 0 bases and J lost 3, with 4 bases in between. The germline gives CDR1 SGHNT, CDR2 YENEEA. The CDR3 extends over 13 amino acids. The CDR3 nucleotides read TGTGCCAGCAGCTTAGATCTAACAGATACGCAGTATTTT. Protein product: CASSLDLTDTQYF.

This rearrangement joins TRBV5-1 to TRBJ2-5; TRBD1 aligns across 10 bases. The CDR3 extends over 15 amino acids. The V gene end was trimmed by 0 bases and the J gene end by 5 bases; junction bases not matched to a gene: 4. Germline CDR1 is SGHRS and CDR2 is YFSETQ. For the CDR3, the DNA is TGCGCCAGCAGCTTGGTACGGACAGGGGGGGAGACCCAGTACTTC. Translation gives CASSLVRTGGETQYF.

A word on this clone: The same CDR3 also results from other DNA sequences found in this sample. The chain has TRBV9 and TRBJ1-1; no clear D gene. V was trimmed by 0 bases and J by 1 base, leaving 10 bases between them. Germline V gene data show CDR1 as SGDLS and CDR2 as YYNGEE. The CDR3 totals 15 residues. The CDR3 nucleotides are TGTGCCAGCAGCGTAGGAGGACGGGGGAACACTGAAGCTTTCTTT. Its protein product is CASSVGGRGNTEAFF.

This chain uses TRBV7-3 with TRBJ2-2; D uncertain. CDR1 and CDR2 from the germline V gene are SGHTA and FQGTGA. Trimming stripped 5 bases from V and 2 bases from J, with 9 bases between. This CDR3 is 14 amino acids long. The CDR3 region is CASSTILNTGELFF. CDR3 in DNA: TGTGCCAGCAGCACCATATTAAACACCGGGGAGCTGTTTTTT. The entire variable domain, with the rest obtained from reference TRBV7-3 and TRBJ2-2, is as follows: GAGVSQTPSNKVTEKGKYVELRCDPISGHTALYWYRQSLGQGPEFLIYFQGTGAADDSGLPNDRFFAVRPEGSVSTLKIQRTERGDSAVYLCASSTILNTGELFFGEGSRLTVL.

The CDR3, as DNA: TGTGCCAGCAGCTTAGCGCTGGGCAGCATGAACACTGAAGCTTTCTTT. Encoded protein: CASSLALGSMNTEAFF. The chain employs TRBV7-9 and TRBJ1-1, with D unresolved. Per the germline V gene, CDR1 is SEHNR and CDR2 is FQNEAQ (reference sequence). Trimming took off 0 bases at V and 0 bases at J, with 11 bases between the two ends. The CDR3 totals 16 residues.

This sequence joins TRBV28 and TRBJ2-1; no clear D. CDR3 size: 14 residues. Trimming removed 3 bases from V and 10 bases from J, with 16 bases in between. Germline values: CDR1 MDHEN, CDR2 SYDVKM. The CDR3 nucleotides read TGTGCCAGCAGTTTCGACGAACGGGCTGGGGAGCAGTTCTTC. Its translation: CASSFDERAGEQFF.

The chain carries TRBV28 and TRBJ2-5; TRBD1 is a possible D gene (5 bases). V was pared by 7 bases and J by 2 bases, with 11 bases between. The germline V gene encodes CDR1 MDHEN and CDR2 SYDVKM. CDR3 size: 13 residues. This CDR3 is CASTGDRQETQYF. CDR3 coding DNA: TGTGCCAGCACCGGAGACAGACAAGAGACCCAGTACTTC.

The chain joins TRBV19 to TRBJ2-7, with TRBD2 matching 8 bases. Germline values: CDR1 LNHDA, CDR2 SQIVND (reference sequence). The J segment lost 3 bases and the V segment lost 7 bases, leaving 11 bases of the junction unmatched. The CDR3 extends over 15 amino acids. The CDR3 protein is CASKASGRINYEQYF. The DNA of the CDR3 is TGTGCCAGTAAGGCCAGCGGGAGAATCAACTACGAGCAGTACTTC.

The rearrangement uses TRBV2 and TRBJ2-5, with 8 bases fitting TRBD1. V was clipped by 8 bases and J by 3 bases; unmatched bases: 8. The CDR3 has 14 amino acids. Per the germline V gene, CDR1 is SNHLY and CDR2 is FYNNEI. DNA for the CDR3: TGTGCCAGCCTTGCAATGGGACAGGAAGAGACCCAGTACTTC. Its translation is CASLAMGQEETQYF.

The genes are TRBV7-2 and TRBJ2-5, with TRBD2 matching 7 bases. Germline values: CDR1 SGHTA, CDR2 FQGNSA. V lost 4 bases to trimming and J lost 5 bases; unmatched junction nucleotides: 7. CDR3 size: 14 residues. For the CDR3, the DNA is TGTGCCAGCAGCTCCCGGGGCGGGAGTGAGACCCAGTACTTC. Translated, it gives CASSSRGGSETQYF.

This clone was seen a few times. Other nucleotide sequences from this sample produce the same CDR3. J is TRBJ1-5 and V is TRBV19; D possibly corresponds to TRBD1 (5 bases). The germline V gene has CDR1 LNHDA and CDR2 SQIVND (reference sequence). The V end lost 3 bases, the J end lost 3 bases, and 9 bases lay between the germline ends. The CDR3 totals 14 residues. CDR3 DNA sequence: TGTGCCAGTAGTATCGGAGGGGCCAATCAGCCCCAGCATTTT. Translated, it gives CASSIGGANQPQHF.

The chain combines TRBV5-1 with TRBJ2-2; D possibly corresponds to TRBD2 (5 bases). Germline values: CDR1 SGHRS, CDR2 YFSETQ. The V and J ends lost 0 bases and 0 bases respectively, with 15 bases between them. The CDR3 is 18 amino acids. The CDR3 bases are TGCGCCAGCAGCTTGGTGCTGGACTCCCAGACGAACACCGGGGAGCTGTTTTTT. It codes for CASSLVLDSQTNTGELFF.

This chain connects TRBV5-1 to TRBJ2-7, with TRBD2 matching 14 bases. The V and J ends lost 0 bases and 5 bases, in that order; junction bases with no gene match: 4. This CDR3 contains 16 residues. Germline-derived CDR1 and CDR2 are SGHRS and YFSETQ. The CDR3 nucleotides are TGCGCCAGCAGCTTGGCCGGGACTAGCGGGAGTAACGAGCAGTACTTC. Its protein product is CASSLAGTSGSNEQYF.

CDR3 coding DNA: TGCAGTGCTTGGGGGGAGACCCAGTACTTC. Its protein product is CSAWGETQYF. The J gene is TRBJ2-5, the V gene TRBV20-1, with D perhaps given as TRBD1 or TRBD2 (5 bases each). The CDR3 is 10 amino acids. Germline V CDR1 and CDR2: DFQATT, SNEGSKA (reference sequence). V lost 5 bases and J lost 5, with 6 bases in between.

In nucleotides, the CDR3 is TGTGCCAGCAGAGGGTGGCAAGAGACCCAGTACTTC. Residues: CASRGWQETQYF. The V call is TRBV27, the J call TRBJ2-5; no reliable D call. CDR1 and CDR2 from the germline V gene are MNHEY and SMNVEV (reference sequence). CDR3 size: 12 residues. Trimming removed 6 bases at V and 2 bases at J, with 7 bases between.